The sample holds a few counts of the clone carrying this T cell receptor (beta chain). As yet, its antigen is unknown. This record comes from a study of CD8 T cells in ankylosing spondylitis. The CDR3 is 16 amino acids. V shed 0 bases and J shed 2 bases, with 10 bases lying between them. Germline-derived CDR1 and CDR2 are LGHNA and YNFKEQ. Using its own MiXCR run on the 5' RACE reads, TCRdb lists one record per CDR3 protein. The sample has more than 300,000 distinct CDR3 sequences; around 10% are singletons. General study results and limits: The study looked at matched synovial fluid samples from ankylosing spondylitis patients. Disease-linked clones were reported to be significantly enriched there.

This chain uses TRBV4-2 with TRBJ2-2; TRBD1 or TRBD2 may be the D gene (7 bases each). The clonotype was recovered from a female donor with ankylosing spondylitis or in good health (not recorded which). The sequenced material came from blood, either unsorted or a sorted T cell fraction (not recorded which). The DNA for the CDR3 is TGTGCCAGCAGCCAAGACAGGGGGGGTAACACCGGGGAGCTGTTTTTT. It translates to CASSQDRGGNTGELFF.